This T cell receptor beta chain was captured in a study of cytomegalovirus exposure and HLA in healthy donors. Study context: The 130 or so validation repertoires used the same platform as the 600 to 750 first-cohort repertoires (as reported by a later analysis).

About this clone: Its antigen is still unknown.

General study points: A later analysis found first-cohort TCR clusters tended to co-occur in the 90 to 150 validation repertoires. The study listed 150 to 200 cytomegalovirus-associated TCR beta chains. It was reported that the classifier diagnosed cytomegalovirus status with high specificity and sensitivity in both the original and validation cohorts.

The method was immunoSEQ multiplex PCR; TCRdb's version includes in-frame clones alone and lacks a portion of them. The sample records about 130,000 clones, 88% being singletons. The length of the CDR3 is 15 residues. The V gene lost 7 bases and the J gene lost 4 bases, with 18 bases spanning the gap. Germline V lookup: CDR1 SGDLS, CDR2 YYNGEE. The rearrangement uses TRBV9 and TRBJ2-1, with D possibly being TRBD2 (7 bases). Sequences were obtained from PBMCs. The clonotype was recovered from a man aged 25 to 45 in good health and CMV-seronegative. The CDR3 loop reads CASSKGGGLYNEQFF. The CDR3 DNA reads TGTGCCAGCTCCAAAGGGGGGGGCCTGTACAATGAGCAGTTCTTC.